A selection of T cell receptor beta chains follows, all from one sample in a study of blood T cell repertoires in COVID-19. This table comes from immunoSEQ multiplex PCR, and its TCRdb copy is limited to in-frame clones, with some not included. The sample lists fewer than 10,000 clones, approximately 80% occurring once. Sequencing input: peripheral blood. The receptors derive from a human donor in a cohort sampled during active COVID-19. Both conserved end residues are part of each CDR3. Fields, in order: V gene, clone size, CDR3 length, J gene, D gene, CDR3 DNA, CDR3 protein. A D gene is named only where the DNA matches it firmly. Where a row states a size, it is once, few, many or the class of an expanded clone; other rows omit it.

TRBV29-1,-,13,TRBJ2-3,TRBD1,TGCAGCGTGGACGGACAGGACGGCGATACGCAGTATTTT,CSVDGQDGDTQYF
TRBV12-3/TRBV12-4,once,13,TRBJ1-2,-,TGTGCCAGCTCCTCGCGAGCTAACTATGGCTACACCTTC,CASSSRANYGYTF
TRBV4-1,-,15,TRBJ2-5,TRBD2,TGCGCCAGCAGCCAAATTAGCGGGGGGGAAGAGACCCAGTACTTC,CASSQISGGEETQYF
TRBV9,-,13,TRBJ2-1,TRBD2,TGTGCCAGCAGCGGGACTAGTAGGAATGAGCAGTTCTTC,CASSGTSRNEQFF
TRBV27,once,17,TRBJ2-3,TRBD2,TGTGCCAGCAGTTTTCAGTGGGTGATAGCGGGAGCAGATACGCAGTATTTT,CASSFQWVIAGADTQYF
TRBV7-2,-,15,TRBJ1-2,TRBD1,TGTGCCAGCAGCCACCGACAGGGGGTCGAGGATGGCTACACCTTC,CASSHRQGVEDGYTF
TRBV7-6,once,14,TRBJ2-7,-,TGTGCCAGCAGCCCGGGGGAGCTTCCCCACGAGCAGTACTTC,CASSPGELPHEQYF
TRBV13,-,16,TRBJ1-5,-,TGTGCCAGCAGCTTAGGGACAGAGCGGGCTATGCAGCCCCAGCATTTT,CASSLGTERAMQPQHF
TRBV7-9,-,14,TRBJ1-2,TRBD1,TGTGCCAGCAGCAGGGACAGGGACCTATATGGCTACACCTTC,CASSRDRDLYGYTF
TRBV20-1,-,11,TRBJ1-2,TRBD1,TGCAGTGCAAGCACAGGGGATGGCTACACCTTC,CSASTGDGYTF
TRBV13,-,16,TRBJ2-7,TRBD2,TGTGCCAGCAGCATCTATCAGCGGGGCCCGTCCTACGAGCAGTACTTC,CASSIYQRGPSYEQYF
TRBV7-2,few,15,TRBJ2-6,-,TGTGCCAGCAGCTTATGGGGGCCTGGGGCCAACGTCCTGACTTTC,CASSLWGPGANVLTF
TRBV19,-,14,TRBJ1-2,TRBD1,TGTGCCAGTAGTACAGGACAGGGTGCCTATGGCTACACCTTC,CASSTGQGAYGYTF
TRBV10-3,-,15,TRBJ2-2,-,TGTGCCATCAGTGAGATCGGAGCGGGCACCGGGGAGCTGTTTTTT,CAISEIGAGTGELFF
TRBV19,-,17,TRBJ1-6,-,TGTGCCAGTAGTACAACAGGTTCACGCTCCTATAATTCACCCCTCCACTTT,CASSTTGSRSYNSPLHF
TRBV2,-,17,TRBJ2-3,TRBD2,TGTGCCAGCAGTGCTTCGAGCGGGAGGGCCTTCCACGATACGCAGTATTTT,CASSASSGRAFHDTQYF
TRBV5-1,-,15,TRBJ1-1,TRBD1,TGCGCCAGCAGCGCCCAACAGGGGACGAACACTGAAGCTTTCTTT,CASSAQQGTNTEAFF
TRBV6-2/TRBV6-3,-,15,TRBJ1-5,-,TGTGCCAGCAGTTACCAGGGAAGAGGCAATCAGCCCCAGCATTTT,CASSYQGRGNQPQHF
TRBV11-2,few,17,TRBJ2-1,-,TGTGCCAGCAGCTCCATCGCGGTGACCTTACCCGACAATGAGCAGTTCTTC,CASSSIAVTLPDNEQFF
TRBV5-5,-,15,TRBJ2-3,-,TGTGCCAGCAGCTTGGAGCTAGCCGGCACAGATACGCAGTATTTT,CASSLELAGTDTQYF
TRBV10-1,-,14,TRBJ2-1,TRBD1,TGCGCCAGCAGTGAATCAAGGGGGCGAAATGAGCAGTTCTTC,CASSESRGRNEQFF
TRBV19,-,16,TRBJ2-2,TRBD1,TGTGCCAGTAGTACCTCCGGGACAGGGAACACCGGGGAGCTGTTTTTT,CASSTSGTGNTGELFF
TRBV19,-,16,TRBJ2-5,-,TGTGCCAGTAGAGCCAGGGGCCAGGGGCGCGGAGAGACCCAGTACTTC,CASRARGQGRGETQYF
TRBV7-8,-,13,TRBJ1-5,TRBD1,TGTGCCAGCAGCCTGACAGGGAATCAGCCCCAGCATTTT,CASSLTGNQPQHF
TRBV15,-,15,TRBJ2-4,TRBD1,TGTGCCACCAGCAGAAACAGGGGGCTGGAAAACATTCAGTACTTC,CATSRNRGLENIQYF